This passage covers 4 T cell receptor beta chains from one sample sequenced in a study of blood T cell repertoires in COVID-19. Clones were sequenced by immunoSEQ multiplex PCR, and TCRdb holds only the in-frame ones, with some missing. The table lists 310,000 or so clones, about 91% of them singletons, with approximately 9.4% in the top ten. Sample: PBMCs or T cells enriched from blood (not recorded which). The receptors were gathered from a woman in her thirties or forties who had recovered from COVID-19.

The CDR3 region has the DNA TGTGCCAGCAGTGACGCTGGACAGCCTAGAGGGTACAATGAGCAGTTCTTC. It codes for CASSDAGQPRGYNEQFF. The rearrangement uses TRBV6-1 and TRBJ2-1, with D perhaps matching TRBD1 (6 bases). Trimming took 3 bases from V and 4 from J, leaving 19 bases between them. Germline assignment: CDR1 MNHNS and CDR2 SASEGT. The CDR3 spans 17 residues.

The V call is TRBV11-2, the J call TRBJ1-2; D might be TRBD1 (5 bases). Germline V gene data show CDR1 as SGHAT and CDR2 as FQNNGV. CDR3 length: 14 amino acids. With 5 bases removed from V and 7 bases from J, the gap between germline ends came to 17 bases. The CDR3 spells CASSPIVGAAGYTF. For the CDR3, the DNA is TGTGCCAGCAGCCCCATAGTAGGGGCGGCTGGCTACACCTTC.

The count of this clone is one. The V and J genes are TRBV9 and TRBJ2-5, with 7 nucleotides matching TRBD1. The V gene's germline CDR1 is SGDLS and CDR2 YYNGEE. The CDR3 totals 17 residues. J was trimmed by 0 bases and V by 3 bases; bases with no gene match: 11. CDR3 loop: CASSDTYGTVDQETQYF. CDR3 coding DNA: TGTGCCAGCAGCGACACATACGGGACAGTGGACCAAGAGACCCAGTACTTC.

The chain is built from TRBV6-4 and TRBJ2-7; the D is unclear. V was cut by 9 bases and J by 6 bases, with 9 bases left in between. The CDR3 spans 10 residues. Germline V CDR1 and CDR2: MRHNA, SNTAGT. The CDR3 nucleotides read TGTGCCAGAGAGGTGTTCGAGCAGTACTTC. It codes for CAREVFEQYF.